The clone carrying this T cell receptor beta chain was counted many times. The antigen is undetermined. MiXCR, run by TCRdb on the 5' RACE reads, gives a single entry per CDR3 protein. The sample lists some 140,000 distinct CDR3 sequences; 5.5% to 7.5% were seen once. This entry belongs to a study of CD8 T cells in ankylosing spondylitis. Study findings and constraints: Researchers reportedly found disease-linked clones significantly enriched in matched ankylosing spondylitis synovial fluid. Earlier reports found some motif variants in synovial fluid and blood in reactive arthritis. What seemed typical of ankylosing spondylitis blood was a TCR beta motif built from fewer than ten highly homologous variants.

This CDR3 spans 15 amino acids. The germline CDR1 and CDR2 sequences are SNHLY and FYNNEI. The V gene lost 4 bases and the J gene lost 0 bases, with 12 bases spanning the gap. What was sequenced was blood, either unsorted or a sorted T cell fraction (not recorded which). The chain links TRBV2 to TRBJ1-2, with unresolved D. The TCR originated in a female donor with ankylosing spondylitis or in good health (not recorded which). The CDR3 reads CASSAGRSANYGYTF. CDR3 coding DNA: TGTGCCAGCAGTGCAGGCAGGTCTGCTAACTATGGCTACACCTTC. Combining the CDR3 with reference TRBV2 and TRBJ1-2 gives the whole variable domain EPEVTQTPSHQVTQMGQEVILRCVPISNHLYFYWYRQILGQKVEFLVSFYNNEISEKSEIFDDQFSVERPDGSNFTLKIRSTKLEDSAMYFCASSAGRSANYGYTFGSGTRLTVV.